A single sample gave rise to the 32 T cell receptor beta chains below, sequenced in a study of T cell responses to AZD1222 COVID-19 vaccine. Here immunoSEQ multiplex PCR was the method, and the copy in TCRdb shows in-frame clones only, minus some. This table has around 47,000 clones, roughly 77% appearing once. The sequencing here drew on peripheral blood, taken 28 days after the second dose of the MenACWY control vaccine. The receptors shown here come from an adult who received the MenACWY meningococcal vaccine as a control.

The chain links TRBV7-9 to TRBJ1-5; D perhaps matches TRBD1 (5 bases). The germline V gene has CDR1 SEHNR and CDR2 FQNEAQ (reference sequence). This CDR3 is built from 15 residues. The germline V and J ends were trimmed by 1 base and 0 bases, with 7 bases remaining between them. DNA for the CDR3: TGTGCCAGCAGCTTAGGCGGGGCTAGCAATCAGCCCCAGCATTTT. Its protein product is CASSLGGASNQPQHF.

The genes are TRBV27 and TRBJ2-2; weak D call: TRBD1 (6 bases). The CDR3 sequence is 15 residues long. Germline V gene sequence: CDR1 MNHEY, CDR2 SMNVEV (reference sequence). The V gene lost 6 bases and the J gene lost 1 base, with 12 bases spanning the gap. CDR3 DNA: TGTGCCAGCAGCAAGGGACACATGAACACCGGGGAGCTGTTTTTT. It specifies CASSKGHMNTGELFF.

The rearrangement joins TRBV6-5 to TRBJ1-1, with unresolved D. V lost 4 bases, J lost 1 base, and 7 bases lay in between. The CDR3 is made up of 13 amino acids. Germline V lookup: CDR1 MNHEY, CDR2 SVGAGI. CDR3 protein: CASSSKGNTEAFF. The CDR3 nucleotides read TGTGCCAGCAGTTCTAAGGGGAACACTGAAGCTTTCTTT.

This clone was observed a handful of times. V gene TRBV2 combines with J gene TRBJ1-2; 8 bases line up with TRBD1. This CDR3 spans 13 amino acids. Germline V gene sequence: CDR1 SNHLY, CDR2 FYNNEI. V lost 3 bases, J lost 4 bases, and 1 base stayed unmatched. The CDR3 is CASSDRGLYGYTF. The CDR3 bases are TGTGCCAGCAGTGACAGGGGGCTCTATGGCTACACCTTC.

The rearrangement uses TRBV4-1 and TRBJ2-3, with 11 bases lining up with TRBD1. The trim removed 2 bases at V and 4 bases at J, leaving 8 bases unmatched. This CDR3 is 17 amino acids long. The germline V gene encodes CDR1 MGHRA and CDR2 YSYEKL. CDR3 nucleotide sequence: TGCGCCAGCAGCCAATCCGGGACAGGGGGATTCGCAGATACGCAGTATTTT. Translation gives CASSQSGTGGFADTQYF.

The V and J genes are TRBV5-4 and TRBJ1-2, with D unclear. V was cut by 0 bases and J by 6 bases, with 18 bases left in between. Germline V gives CDR1 SGHNT, CDR2 YYREEE (reference sequence). The CDR3 has 16 amino acids. The CDR3 sequence: CASSLGQQSLNDGYTF. CDR3 bases: TGTGCCAGCAGCTTGGGTCAACAGTCACTGAACGATGGCTACACCTTC.

The CDR3 sequence: CASSLFADRGDEKLFF. DNA for the CDR3: TGTGCCAGCAGTTTATTCGCCGACAGGGGCGATGAAAAACTGTTTTTT. V usage is TRBV27 and J usage is TRBJ1-4; TRBD1 matches at 8 bases. CDR3 size: 16 residues. Germline V gives CDR1 MNHEY, CDR2 SMNVEV (reference sequence). The V gene end was trimmed by 1 base and the J gene end by 6 bases; junction bases not matched to a gene: 7.

The chain has TRBV14 and TRBJ2-3; D is perhaps TRBD1 or TRBD2 (5 bases each). CDR1 is SGHDN, CDR2 FVKESK, per germline. This CDR3 has 15 residues. The germline V and J ends were trimmed by 4 bases and 0 bases, with 11 bases remaining between them. DNA of the CDR3: TGTGCCAGCAGCCCGGGACGGCATAGCACAGATACGCAGTATTTT. It encodes CASSPGRHSTDTQYF.

The CDR3 sequence is CASSVGTGGLYGYTF. Here the CDR3 DNA reads TGTGCCAGCAGCGTGGGGACAGGAGGTTTGTATGGCTACACCTTC. This chain joins TRBV9 and TRBJ1-2; 8 nucleotides agree with TRBD1. The CDR3 consists of 15 residues. The V segment lost 2 bases and the J segment 5 bases; nucleotides outside the gene matches: 8. Per germline, CDR1 SGDLS and CDR2 YYNGEE.

The J gene is TRBJ1-1, the V gene TRBV6-5; 7 bases line up with TRBD1. The CDR3 contains 15 residues. Looked up from germline, CDR1 is MNHEY and CDR2 is SVGAGI. The V gene end was trimmed by 7 bases and the J gene end by 4 bases; junction bases not matched to a gene: 12. CDR3 DNA: TGTGCCAGCATCTCCAGGGGGGTGTCAGGCACTGAAGCTTTCTTT. Its protein product is CASISRGVSGTEAFF.

The CDR3 spells CASNYPGQGGEKLFF. As DNA, the CDR3 is TGCGCCAGCAACTATCCGGGACAGGGGGGAGAAAAACTGTTTTTT. The chain is built from TRBV4-1 and TRBJ1-4; TRBD1 aligns across 11 bases. CDR3 length: 15 amino acids. CDR1 and CDR2 (germline): MGHRA, YSYEKL. Trimming removed 7 bases from V and 8 bases from J; junction bases left unmatched: 9.

This sequence joins TRBV11-2 and TRBJ1-1, with 9 bases aligning to TRBD1. The CDR3 runs to 14 residues. V trimming: 2 bases; J trimming: 4 bases; junction bases outside the gene matches: 2. Germline CDR1 is SGHAT and CDR2 is FQNNGV. CDR3 in DNA: TGTGCCAGCAGCTTAACGGGACAGGGCACTGAAGCTTTCTTT. It codes for CASSLTGQGTEAFF.

This clone was seen only a few times. This chain connects TRBV3-1 (or the pseudogene TRBV3-2) to TRBJ1-2; no firm D call. Looked up from germline, CDR1 is LGHDT and CDR2 is YNNKEL (reference sequence). V gave up 4 bases and J gave up 4 bases, with 16 bases separating them. CDR3 length: 15 residues. The chain's CDR3 is CASSLRRERPYGYTF. In nucleotides, the CDR3 is TGTGCCAGCAGCCTTCGGAGGGAAAGACCCTATGGCTACACCTTC.

This clone showed up just a few times. The rearrangement uses TRBV28 and TRBJ2-7, with a weak D call TRBD1 (5 bases). This CDR3 region has 12 residues. Germline-derived CDR1 and CDR2 are MDHEN and SYDVKM. V was clipped by 5 bases and J by 3 bases, with 8 bases between them. CDR3 sequence reads: CASSQGFYEQYF. In DNA, the CDR3 is TGTGCCAGCAGTCAGGGATTCTACGAGCAGTACTTC.

This clone has just one count. The V call is TRBV6-6, the J call TRBJ1-4, with D uncertain. Trimming pared 8 bases from V and 4 bases from J, leaving 11 bases between. From germline, CDR1 is MNHNY and CDR2 SVGAGI (reference sequence). CDR3 length: 13 amino acids. CDR3 protein: CASLGGFNEKLFF. CDR3 in DNA: TGTGCCAGCCTGGGCGGTTTTAATGAAAAACTGTTTTTT.

The chain recombines TRBV5-1 with TRBJ2-5; D is unresolved. Germline CDR1 SGHRS, CDR2 YFSETQ. The CDR3 runs 14 residues. V was shortened by 0 bases and J by 4 bases, with 10 bases between the two germline ends. The CDR3 is CASSLGDTGETQYF. The CDR3 DNA is TGCGCCAGCAGCTTGGGTGACACCGGAGAGACCCAGTACTTC. Looking up the rest from reference TRBV5-1 and TRBJ2-5 gives the full variable domain: KAGVTQTPRYLIKTRGQQVTLSCSPISGHRSVSWYQQTPGQGLQFLFEYFSETQRNKGNFPGRFSGRQFSNSRSEMNVSTLELGDSALYLCASSLGDTGETQYFGPGTRLLVL.

Worth noting for this clone: The same CDR3 also results from other DNA sequences found in this sample. CDR3 coding DNA: TGTGCCAGTAGTATATTGCAGGGGCGGTATGGCTACACCTTC. It specifies CASSILQGRYGYTF. The chain recombines TRBV19 with TRBJ1-2; weak D call: TRBD1 (6 bases). Trimming removed 2 bases from V and 5 bases from J, with 12 bases in between. This CDR3 comprises 14 residues. CDR1 and CDR2 from the germline V gene are LNHDA and SQIVND (reference sequence).

This clone appeared a few times. The rearrangement links TRBV2 to TRBJ2-5, with D unclear. Germline CDR1 reads SNHLY; CDR2 reads FYNNEI. This CDR3 has 13 residues. Trimming shortened V by 3 bases and J by 5 bases, and 10 bases separated the two germline ends. In DNA, the CDR3 is TGTGCCAGCAGTGATGGCCTCGGGGAGACCCAGTACTTC. This translates into CASSDGLGETQYF.

The chain recombines TRBV14 with TRBJ2-3; D may be TRBD2 (7 bases). The ends were cut back, 1 base at V and 7 bases at J, with 15 bases in the middle. The CDR3 has 15 amino acids. CDR1 is SGHDN, CDR2 FVKESK, per germline. CDR3 in amino acids: CASSQGEGVVNTQYF. The CDR3 DNA reads TGTGCCAGCAGCCAAGGGGAGGGGGTTGTGAATACGCAGTATTTT.

The chain links TRBV7-7 to TRBJ2-1, with TRBD1 identical over 7 bases. The CDR3 loop spans 13 amino acids. Germline V gene lookup returns CDR1 SSHAT and CDR2 FNYEAQ (reference sequence). V trimming: 3 bases; J trimming: 8 bases; junction bases outside the gene matches: 4. As DNA, the CDR3 is TGTGCCAGCAGCTTGACAGGGAACCATGAGCAGTTCTTC. The encoded protein is CASSLTGNHEQFF. Using reference TRBV7-7 and TRBJ2-1 for the parts outside the CDR3, the full variable domain is GAGVSQSPRYKVTKRGQDVTLRCDPISSHATLYWYQQALGQGPEFLTYFNYEAQPDKSGLPSDRFSAERPEGSISTLTIQRTEQRDSAMYRCASSLTGNHEQFFGPGTRLTVL.

This chain uses TRBV27 with TRBJ1-2; 7 positions match TRBD1. This CDR3 contains 14 residues. Germline CDR1 is MNHEY and CDR2 is SMNVEV (reference sequence). The V segment lost 6 bases and the J segment 6 bases; nucleotides outside the gene matches: 10. The CDR3 loop reads CASRGGDRLDGYTF. In nucleotides, the CDR3 is TGTGCCAGCAGGGGGGGGGACAGATTGGATGGCTACACCTTC.

The V and J genes are TRBV28 and TRBJ2-7, with D possibly being TRBD1 (6 bases). Per the germline V gene, CDR1 is MDHEN and CDR2 is SYDVKM. Trimming removed 8 bases at V and 6 bases at J, with 14 bases between. The CDR3 runs to 12 residues. CDR3 residues: CASGQGLGEQYF. The CDR3 DNA follows: TGTGCCAGCGGTCAGGGGCTCGGCGAGCAGTACTTC.

The chain carries TRBV12-3 or TRBV12-4 and TRBJ1-1; no clear D gene. The CDR3 is 13 amino acids. The germline V and J ends were trimmed by 1 base and 4 bases, with 7 bases remaining between them. CDR3 residues: CASSLGIGTEAFF. The CDR3 DNA follows: TGTGCCAGCAGTTTAGGGATAGGCACTGAAGCTTTCTTT.

The chain employs TRBV5-1 and TRBJ1-2; perhaps TRBD1 as D (6 bases). Trimming removed 3 bases at V and 6 bases at J, with 15 bases between. This CDR3 contains 14 residues. The germline V gene has CDR1 SGHRS and CDR2 YFSETQ. The DNA of the CDR3 is TGCGCCAGCAGCTATACAGGGCGTTCGGATGGCTACACCTTC. The encoded protein is CASSYTGRSDGYTF.

This rearrangement joins TRBV6-1 to TRBJ1-4; the D gene is possibly TRBD1 (5 bases). Between the trimmed V and J ends, which lost 1 base and 7 bases, there was a span of 13 bases. The CDR3 is 15 residues long. Germline V CDR1 and CDR2: MNHNS, SASEGT. CDR3 region: CASSEDGARGEKLFF. CDR3 in DNA: TGTGCCAGCAGTGAAGACGGTGCGAGGGGTGAAAAACTGTTTTTT.

This clone has more than one count but fewer than ten. This sequence joins TRBV4-1 and TRBJ2-6; D may be TRBD2 (6 bases). Germline loops: CDR1 MGHRA, CDR2 YSYEKL. Trimming pared 1 base from V and 0 bases from J, leaving 10 bases between. There are 17 residues in the CDR3. CDR3 region: CASSQGGLISGANVLTF. DNA for the CDR3: TGCGCCAGCAGCCAAGGGGGACTGATCTCTGGGGCCAACGTCCTGACTTTC.

In this sample, this clone turned up a few times. The chain combines TRBV10-2 with TRBJ2-7, with D perhaps TRBD1 (6 bases). The V end was cut by 7 bases, the J end by 0 bases, with 10 bases between. Germline CDR1 WSHSY, CDR2 SAAADI. There are 13 residues in the CDR3. CDR3 sequence (DNA): TGCGCCAGCAAGGGGGTTAGCTCCTACGAGCAGTACTTC. This translates into CASKGVSSYEQYF.

The gene calls are TRBV5-1 and TRBJ1-1; D remains ambiguous. CDR1 is SGHRS, CDR2 YFSETQ, per germline. The CDR3 is made up of 15 amino acids. The V end was cut by 0 bases, the J end by 0 bases, with 9 bases between. CDR3 protein: CASSLAGSMNTEAFF. CDR3 coding DNA: TGCGCCAGCAGCTTGGCCGGCAGCATGAACACTGAAGCTTTCTTT.

Comments on this clone: This specimen includes other DNA sequences encoding the same CDR3. The rearrangement uses TRBV7-7 and TRBJ2-2; 10 nucleotides align to TRBD1. The CDR3 is 15 residues long. From germline, CDR1 is SSHAT and CDR2 FNYEAQ (reference sequence). The junction had 1 base not matched to a gene; V was cut back by 2 bases and J by 4 bases. The CDR3 protein is CASSLRTGGTGELFF. CDR3 bases: TGTGCCAGCAGCTTAAGGACAGGGGGCACCGGGGAGCTGTTTTTT.

This clone was detected only a few times. The chain recombines TRBV21-1 with TRBJ1-2; TRBD1, as called in the table, went unchecked against the DNA. TRBV21-1 is given as a pseudogene. CDR3 length: 16 amino acids. For the CDR3, the DNA is TGTGCCAGCAGCTCCCCACAAGGGACAGGGGCAAATGGCTACACCTTC. Encoded protein: CASSSPQGTGANGYTF.

The chain combines TRBV12-5 with TRBJ1-1, with D uncertain. The CDR3 totals 14 residues. Germline lookup yields CDR1 LGHNT and CDR2 FRNRAP. V was trimmed by 1 base and J by 2 bases, leaving 8 bases between them. The CDR3 DNA reads TGTGCTAGTGGTTTGGGCGACCGAAACACTGAAGCTTTCTTT. Amino acid sequence: CASGLGDRNTEAFF.

This clone was counted a few times. This chain joins TRBV25-1 and TRBJ2-1; tentatively, D is TRBD2 (5 bases). This CDR3 region has 12 residues. Deletions cut 0 bases from V and 9 bases from J, with 6 bases between. Per the germline V gene, CDR1 is MGHDK and CDR2 is SYGVNS. CDR3 amino acids: CASSEYEGEQFF. The CDR3, as DNA: TGTGCCAGCAGTGAATATGAGGGTGAGCAGTTCTTC.